The source of this T cell receptor beta chain is a study of CD8+ T cells in alopecia areata (dated by TCRdb to between 2017 and 2018). As for the study more broadly: The treated patients, all with moderate-to-severe alopecia areata, were enrolled in an open-label pilot trial of oral tofacitinib given at 5 to 10 mg twice daily. For the treated patients, the SALT score, which quantifies what percentage of scalp surface area is affected, served as the measure of disease severity. The RNA source kit depended on sample type: the PAXgene miRNA kit for fixed scalp, the miRNeasy kit for PBMCs, and the RNeasy kit for mouse skin. Scalp tissue and sorted CD4+ and CD8+ peripheral blood T cells from patchy and totalis/universalis alopecia areata patients and from healthy controls were covered by human TCRbeta sequencing. Patients on tofacitinib were biopsied at baseline and after 4 and 24 weeks of treatment, and several of the patients also had a later scalp biopsy. Clonality in the scalp was compared among normal scalp (n=4), patchy alopecia areata scalp (n=8), and alopecia totalis/universalis scalp (n=8). High-throughput TCRbeta sequencing was used to examine T cell clonal expansion in alopecia areata in both the C3H/HeJ mouse model and human patients. Tofacitinib was administered for 6 to 18 months, and 6 months of follow-up off drug were then conducted to assess delayed response and recurrence. TCRbeta CDR3 regions were amplified by immunoSEQ multiplex PCR using 35 Vbeta forward and 13 Jbeta reverse primers.

The time point label here, explained by the study, means: roughly 27 days on oral tofacitinib. Per the publication, the treatment or condition label means: oral pan-JAK inhibitor, 5-10 mg twice daily. Lesional scalp punch biopsies and peripheral blood were obtained from alopecia areata patients. PBMCs were separated by density centrifugation and stained for CD3, CD4 and CD8, after which CD4+ and CD8+ T cells were sorted on a FACSAria. The method was the immunoSEQ multiplex PCR assay. RNA was extracted from all samples and reverse transcribed into cDNA as template for TCR sequencing. SuperScript III was used to make first-strand cDNA, primed with a 2:1 mix of oligo-dT and random hexamers. A synthetic immune receptor repertoire was used to measure amplification bias, and any remaining bias was corrected computationally. Per the original workflow: Raw reads were preprocessed to remove errors, and CDR3 was defined according to IMGT conventions as the region from the conserved cysteine to phenylalanine. Clonality was calculated as 1 minus Shannon entropy normalized by log2 of the number of productive unique TCRs. Scalp TCRbeta sequences were cross-referenced with sorted blood CD4 and CD8 repertoires so that the CD4 or CD8 identity of scalp clones could be inferred. TCRdb took over this immuneACCESS table, retaining in-frame rearrangements with V and J assigned. Such tables are incomplete; in checked studies, under half of the missing clones stem from an unresolved V gene, and the remainder is unexplained. Clone size and V and J calls were adopted from that table, with D and trimming inferred from the DNA. In this sample the table shows a few hundred thousand clones, approximately 57% of which occur a single time. Of the sample, 1.6% is held by the ten largest clones.

Results and caveats for the whole study, not just this receptor: During tofacitinib treatment, many expanded lesional clones remained in scalp and blood, and this persistence may partly explain relapse after treatment is stopped. Tofacitinib significantly decreased scalp clonality and the number of expanded CD8+ clones among the top 100 scalp clones. TCR sequences shared between patients were less clear than in mice, possibly partly because of HLA diversity in the patient population. Unlike mouse skin, where gammadelta T cells dominate, normal human skin contains resident alphabeta T cells that get sequenced too, which complicates analysis of the scalp TCR repertoire. The treated cohort was small, with a single nonresponder, so links between baseline CD8+ expansion and response need larger studies. Higher clonality and more expanded CD8+ clones were observed in lesional scalp than in normal scalp, particularly in alopecia totalis/universalis, a finding suggestive of antigenic drive.

This clone was seen only a few times. Its antigen has not been determined. No clone much larger than this one lies a single base away; base qualities are absent. The TCR originated in a human donor with alopecia areata. Sequences were derived from CD4+ T cells sorted from blood, sampled at week 4, from a patient treated with tofacitinib.

The DNA reads TGTGCCAGCAGCACTGGACTCGTTACAGATACGCAGTATTTT. It translates to CASSTGLVTDTQYF. The chain links TRBV7-2 with TRBJ2-3; D gene: possibly TRBD2, on 5 matching bases. Deletion took 5 bases off V and 3 bases off J, with a span of 12 bases between the germline ends. Counted from cysteine to phenylalanine, this CDR3 has 14 amino acids. Left in the record is the CDR3 DNA by itself, 42 bases read in frame from the first base. The germline V gene supplies CDR1 SGHTA and CDR2 FQGNSA.